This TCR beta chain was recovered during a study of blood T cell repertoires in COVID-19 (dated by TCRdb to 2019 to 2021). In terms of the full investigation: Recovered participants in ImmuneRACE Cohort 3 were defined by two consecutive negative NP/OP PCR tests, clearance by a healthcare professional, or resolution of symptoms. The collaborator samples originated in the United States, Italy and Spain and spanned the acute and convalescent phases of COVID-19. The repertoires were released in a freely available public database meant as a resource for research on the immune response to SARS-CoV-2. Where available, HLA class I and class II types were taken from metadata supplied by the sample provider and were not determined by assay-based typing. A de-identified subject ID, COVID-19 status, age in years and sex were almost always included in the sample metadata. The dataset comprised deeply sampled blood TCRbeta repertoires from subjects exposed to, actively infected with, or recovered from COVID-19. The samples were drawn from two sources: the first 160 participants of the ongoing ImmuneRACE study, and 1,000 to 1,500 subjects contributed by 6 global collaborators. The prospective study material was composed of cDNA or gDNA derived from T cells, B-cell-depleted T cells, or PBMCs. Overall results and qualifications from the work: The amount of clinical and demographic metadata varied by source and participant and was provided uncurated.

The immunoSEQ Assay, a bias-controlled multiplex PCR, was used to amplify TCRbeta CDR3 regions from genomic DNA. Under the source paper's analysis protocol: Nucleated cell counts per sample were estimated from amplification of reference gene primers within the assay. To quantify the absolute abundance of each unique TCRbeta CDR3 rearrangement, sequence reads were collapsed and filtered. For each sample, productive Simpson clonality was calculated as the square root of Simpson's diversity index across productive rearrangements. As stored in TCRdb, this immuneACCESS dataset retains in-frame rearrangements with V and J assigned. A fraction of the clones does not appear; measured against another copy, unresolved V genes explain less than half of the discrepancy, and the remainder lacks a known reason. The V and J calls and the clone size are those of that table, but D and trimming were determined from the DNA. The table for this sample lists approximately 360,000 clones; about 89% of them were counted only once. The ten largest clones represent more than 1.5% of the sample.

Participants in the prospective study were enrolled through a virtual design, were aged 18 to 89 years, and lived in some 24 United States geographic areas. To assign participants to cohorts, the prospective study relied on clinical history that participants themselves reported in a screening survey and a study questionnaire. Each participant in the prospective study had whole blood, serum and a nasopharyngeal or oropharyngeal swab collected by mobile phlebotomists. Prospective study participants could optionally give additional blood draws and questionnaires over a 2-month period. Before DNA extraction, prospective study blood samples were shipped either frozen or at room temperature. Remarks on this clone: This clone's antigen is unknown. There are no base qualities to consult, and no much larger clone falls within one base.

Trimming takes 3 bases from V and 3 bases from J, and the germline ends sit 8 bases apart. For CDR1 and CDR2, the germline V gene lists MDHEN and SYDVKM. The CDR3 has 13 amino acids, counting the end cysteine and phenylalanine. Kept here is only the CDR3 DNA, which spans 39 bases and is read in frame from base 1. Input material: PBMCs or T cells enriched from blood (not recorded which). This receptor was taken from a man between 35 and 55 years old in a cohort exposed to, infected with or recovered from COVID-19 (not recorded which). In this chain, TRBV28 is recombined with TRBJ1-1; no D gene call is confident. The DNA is TGTGCCAGCAGTTTGGGCAGCTACACTGAAGCTTTCTTT. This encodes CASSLGSYTEAFF.